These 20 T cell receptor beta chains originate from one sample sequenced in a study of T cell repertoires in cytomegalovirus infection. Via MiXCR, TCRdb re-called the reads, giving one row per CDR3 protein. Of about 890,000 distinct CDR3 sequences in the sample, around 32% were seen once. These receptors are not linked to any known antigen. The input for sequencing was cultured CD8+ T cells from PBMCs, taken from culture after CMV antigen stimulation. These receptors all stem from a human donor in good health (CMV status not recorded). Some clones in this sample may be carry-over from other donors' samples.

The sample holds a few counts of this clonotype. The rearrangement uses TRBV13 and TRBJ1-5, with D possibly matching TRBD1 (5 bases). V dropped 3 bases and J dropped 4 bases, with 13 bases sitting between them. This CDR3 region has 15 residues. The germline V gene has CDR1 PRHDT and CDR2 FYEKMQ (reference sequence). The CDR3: CASSFTGHPNQPQHF. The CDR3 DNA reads TGTGCCAGCAGCTTTACCGGACATCCTAATCAGCCCCAGCATTTT.

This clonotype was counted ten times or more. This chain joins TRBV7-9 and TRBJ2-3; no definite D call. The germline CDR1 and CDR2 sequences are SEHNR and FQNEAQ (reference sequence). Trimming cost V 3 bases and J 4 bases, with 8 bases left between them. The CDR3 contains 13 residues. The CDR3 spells CASSFDTPDTQYF. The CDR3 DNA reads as TGTGCCAGCAGCTTCGACACACCAGATACGCAGTATTTT. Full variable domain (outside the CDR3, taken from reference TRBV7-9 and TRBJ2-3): DTGVSQNPRHKITKRGQNVTFRCDPISEHNRLYWYRQTLGQGPEFLTYFQNEAQLEKSRLLSDRFSAERPKGSFSTLEIQRTEQGDSAMYLCASSFDTPDTQYFGPGTRLTVL.

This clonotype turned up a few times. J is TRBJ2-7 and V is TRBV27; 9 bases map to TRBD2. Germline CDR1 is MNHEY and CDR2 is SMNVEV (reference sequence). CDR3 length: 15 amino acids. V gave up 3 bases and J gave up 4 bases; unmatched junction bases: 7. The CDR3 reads CASSLGGGDLYEQYF. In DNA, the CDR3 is TGTGCCAGCAGTTTGGGCGGGGGGGACTTATACGAGCAGTACTTC.

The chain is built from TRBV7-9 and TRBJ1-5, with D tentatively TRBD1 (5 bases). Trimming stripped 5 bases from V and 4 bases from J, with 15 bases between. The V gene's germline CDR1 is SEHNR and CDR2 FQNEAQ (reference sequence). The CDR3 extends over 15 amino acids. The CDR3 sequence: CASSGTAGLNQPQHF. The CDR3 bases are TGTGCCAGCAGCGGCACGGCAGGGCTAAATCAGCCCCAGCATTTT. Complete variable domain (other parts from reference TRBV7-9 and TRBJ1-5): DTGVSQNPRHKITKRGQNVTFRCDPISEHNRLYWYRQTLGQGPEFLTYFQNEAQLEKSRLLSDRFSAERPKGSFSTLEIQRTEQGDSAMYLCASSGTAGLNQPQHFGDGTRLSIL.

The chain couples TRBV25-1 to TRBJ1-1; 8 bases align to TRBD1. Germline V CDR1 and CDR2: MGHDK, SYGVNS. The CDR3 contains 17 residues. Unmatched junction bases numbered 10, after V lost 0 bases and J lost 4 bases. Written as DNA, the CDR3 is TGTGCCAGCAGTGAATATTTCCAGGGGGCAGATAGCACTGAAGCTTTCTTT. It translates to CASSEYFQGADSTEAFF.

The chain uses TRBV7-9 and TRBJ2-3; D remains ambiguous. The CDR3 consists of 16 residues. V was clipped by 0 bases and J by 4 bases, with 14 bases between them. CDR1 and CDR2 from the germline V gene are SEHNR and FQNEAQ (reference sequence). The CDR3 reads CASSLAGLIGADTQYF. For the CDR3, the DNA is TGTGCCAGCAGCTTAGCAGGGCTAATAGGTGCAGATACGCAGTATTTT.

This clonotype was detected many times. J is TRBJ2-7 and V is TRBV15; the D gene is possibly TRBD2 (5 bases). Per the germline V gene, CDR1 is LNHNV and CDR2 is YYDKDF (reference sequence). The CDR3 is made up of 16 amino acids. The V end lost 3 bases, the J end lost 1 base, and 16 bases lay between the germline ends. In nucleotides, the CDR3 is TGTGCCACCAGCAGCATCCGAGGGAGCCTTTCCTACGAGCAGTACTTC. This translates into CATSSIRGSLSYEQYF.

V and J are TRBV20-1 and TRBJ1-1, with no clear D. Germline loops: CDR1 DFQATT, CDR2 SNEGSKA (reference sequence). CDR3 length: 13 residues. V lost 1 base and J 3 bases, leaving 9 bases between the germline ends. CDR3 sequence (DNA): TGCAGTGCTAGAGGATACGAGGACACTGAAGCTTTCTTT. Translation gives CSARGYEDTEAFF.

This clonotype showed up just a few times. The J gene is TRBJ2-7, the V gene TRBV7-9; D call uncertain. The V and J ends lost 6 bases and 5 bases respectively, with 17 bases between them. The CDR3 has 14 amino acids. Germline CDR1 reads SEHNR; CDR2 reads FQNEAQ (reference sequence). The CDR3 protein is CASRYRSPIDEQYF. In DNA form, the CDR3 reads TGTGCCAGCAGGTATCGATCCCCGATAGACGAGCAGTACTTC. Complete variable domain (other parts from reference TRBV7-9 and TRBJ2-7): DTGVSQNPRHKITKRGQNVTFRCDPISEHNRLYWYRQTLGQGPEFLTYFQNEAQLEKSRLLSDRFSAERPKGSFSTLEIQRTEQGDSAMYLCASRYRSPIDEQYFGPGTRLTVT.

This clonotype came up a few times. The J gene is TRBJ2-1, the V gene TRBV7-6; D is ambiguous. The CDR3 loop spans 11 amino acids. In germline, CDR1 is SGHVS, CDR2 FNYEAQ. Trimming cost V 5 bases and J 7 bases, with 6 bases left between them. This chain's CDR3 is CASSALNEQFF. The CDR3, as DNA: TGTGCCAGCAGCGCTCTTAATGAGCAGTTCTTC.

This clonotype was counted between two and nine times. In DNA form, the CDR3 reads TGCGCCAGCAGCTGGGTCGGGGCCCCAGGCACAGATACGCAGTATTTT. Amino acid sequence: CASSWVGAPGTDTQYF. The chain employs TRBV4-1 and TRBJ2-3; the D gene could be TRBD1 or TRBD2 (5 bases each). The V end lost 5 bases, the J end lost 1 base, and 16 bases lay between the germline ends. Germline V gives CDR1 MGHRA, CDR2 YSYEKL. This CDR3 has 16 residues.

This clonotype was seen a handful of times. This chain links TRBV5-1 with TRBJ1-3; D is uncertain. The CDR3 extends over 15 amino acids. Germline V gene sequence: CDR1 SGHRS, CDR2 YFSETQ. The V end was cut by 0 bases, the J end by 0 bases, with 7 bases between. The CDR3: CASSLDTRSGNTIYF. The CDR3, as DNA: TGCGCCAGCAGCTTGGATACCCGCTCTGGAAACACCATATATTTT.

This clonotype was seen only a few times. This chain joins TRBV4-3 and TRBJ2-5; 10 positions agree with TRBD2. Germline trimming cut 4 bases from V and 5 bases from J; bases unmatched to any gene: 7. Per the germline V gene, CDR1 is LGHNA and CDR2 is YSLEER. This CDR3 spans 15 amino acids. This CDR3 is CASSLRAGGAETQYF. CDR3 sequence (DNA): TGCGCCAGCAGCCTCCGAGCGGGGGGGGCCGAGACCCAGTACTTC.

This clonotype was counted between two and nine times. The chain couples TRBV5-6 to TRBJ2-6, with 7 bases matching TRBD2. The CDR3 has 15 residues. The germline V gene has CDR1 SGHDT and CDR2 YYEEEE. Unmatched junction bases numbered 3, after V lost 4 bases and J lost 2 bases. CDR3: CASSPAGAGANVLTF. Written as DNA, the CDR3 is TGTGCCAGCAGCCCGGCGGGGGCTGGGGCCAACGTCCTGACTTTC.

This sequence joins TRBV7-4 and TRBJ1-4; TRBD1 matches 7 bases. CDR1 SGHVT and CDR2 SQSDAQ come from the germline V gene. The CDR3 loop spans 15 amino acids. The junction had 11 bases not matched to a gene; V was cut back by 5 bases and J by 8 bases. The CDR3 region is CASSKVDRGREKLFF. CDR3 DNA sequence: TGTGCCAGCAGCAAAGTGGATAGGGGGCGAGAAAAACTGTTTTTT.

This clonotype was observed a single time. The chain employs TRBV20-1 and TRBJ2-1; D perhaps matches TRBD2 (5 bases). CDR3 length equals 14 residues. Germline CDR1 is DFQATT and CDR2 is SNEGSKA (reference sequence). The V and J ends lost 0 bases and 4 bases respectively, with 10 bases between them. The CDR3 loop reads CSARDWRAYNEQFF. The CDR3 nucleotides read TGCAGTGCTAGAGATTGGCGGGCTTACAATGAGCAGTTCTTC.

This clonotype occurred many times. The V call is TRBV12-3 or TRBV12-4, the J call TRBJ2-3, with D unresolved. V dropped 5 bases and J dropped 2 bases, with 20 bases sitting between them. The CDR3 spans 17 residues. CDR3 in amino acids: CASSPFPRQVDTDTQYF. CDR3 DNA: TGTGCCAGCAGTCCCTTCCCTAGGCAGGTTGACACAGATACGCAGTATTTT.

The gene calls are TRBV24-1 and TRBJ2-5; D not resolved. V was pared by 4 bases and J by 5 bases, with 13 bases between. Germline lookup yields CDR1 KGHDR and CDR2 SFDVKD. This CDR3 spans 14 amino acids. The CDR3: CATSDHSVRETQYF. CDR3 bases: TGTGCCACCAGTGACCATTCCGTGCGGGAGACCCAGTACTTC.

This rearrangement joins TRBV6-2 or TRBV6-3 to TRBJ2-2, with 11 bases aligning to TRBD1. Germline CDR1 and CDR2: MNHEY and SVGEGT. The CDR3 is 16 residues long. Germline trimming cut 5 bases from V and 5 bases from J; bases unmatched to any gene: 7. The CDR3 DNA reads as TGTGCCAGCAGTCTGGACAGGGGGCCACGGACCGGGGAGCTGTTTTTT. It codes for CASSLDRGPRTGELFF.

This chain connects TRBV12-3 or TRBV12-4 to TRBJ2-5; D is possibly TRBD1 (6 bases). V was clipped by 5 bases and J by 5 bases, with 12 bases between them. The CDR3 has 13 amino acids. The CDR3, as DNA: TGTGCCAGCAGTGTATACAGGGCTGAGACCCAGTACTTC. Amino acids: CASSVYRAETQYF.